The next 9 T cell receptor beta chains were all read from a single sample in a study of T cell clonality in common variable immunodeficiency. Whole-study results and caveats: Fewer deletions and N-nucleotide insertions were reportedly seen in common variable immunodeficiency TCR beta sequences.

Their recognized antigens are unknown. Profiling relied on immunoSEQ multiplex PCR, and the TCRdb table lists in-frame clones only, not all of them. The sample contains 30,000 to 40,000 clones, none of them singletons. The specimen was peripheral blood mononuclear cells. The receptor set was obtained from a human donor with common variable immunodeficiency.

This clone was counted between two and nine times. The read finishes 3 residues shy of the CDR3 end, and the germline J gene is used to complete it. The chain is built from TRBV7-9 and TRBJ2-5, with TRBD1 as a possible D gene (6 bases). V gave up 5 bases and J gave up 5 bases, with 12 bases separating them. The CDR3 runs 13 residues. Germline CDR1 is SEHNR and CDR2 is FQNEAQ (reference sequence). The CDR3 loop is CASSIDRTETQYF. The CDR3 DNA, read in part, is TGTGCCAGCAGCATTGACAGGACGGAGACC.

This clone was detected ten times or more. From the germline J gene comes the end of the CDR3, since the read stops 3 residues before it. V usage is TRBV7-2 and J usage is TRBJ2-3, with D maybe TRBD2 (6 bases). CDR1 and CDR2 from the germline V gene are SGHTA and FQGNSA. The V end lost 3 bases, the J end lost 0 bases, and 10 bases lay between the germline ends. The CDR3 sequence is 15 residues long. CDR3: CASSFSGFSTDTQYF. Partial CDR3 DNA: TGTGCCAGCAGCTTCAGCGGGTTTAGCACAGATACG.

This clone has a count of ten or more. The sequence runs out 3 residues before the end of the CDR3; the remainder is reconstructed from the germline J gene. The chain joins TRBV19 to TRBJ2-3; tentatively, D is TRBD1 (5 bases). This CDR3 is 13 amino acids long. The V end was cut by 5 bases, the J end by 4 bases, with 10 bases between. From germline, CDR1 is LNHDA and CDR2 SQIVND (reference sequence). The part of the CDR3 DNA that was read is TGTGCCAGTAGTTCAGGGCCCTCAGATACG. It codes for CASSSGPSDT. The full CDR3 protein reads CASSSGPSDTQYF.

This clone was found a few times. The read stops 3 residues short of the end of the CDR3; the missing end is completed from the germline J gene. The chain is built from TRBV7-8 and TRBJ2-3; D gene uncertain. Germline CDR1 and CDR2: SGHVS and FQNEAQ. V was clipped by 6 bases and J by 6 bases, with 16 bases between them. This CDR3 spans 14 amino acids. The part of the CDR3 DNA that was read is TGTGCCAGCAGACCAGGATTATTTGTCGATACG. This sequence encodes CASRPGLFVDT. Given in full, the CDR3 is CASRPGLFVDTQYF.

In this sample, this clone turned up many times. Read data end 3 residues before the CDR3 end; the end is taken from the germline J gene. This chain joins TRBV7-9 and TRBJ2-5; 9 bases align to TRBD1. The CDR3 contains 14 residues. The junction had 4 bases not matched to a gene; V was cut back by 3 bases and J by 5 bases. CDR1 is SEHNR and CDR2 is FQNEAQ in the germline V gene (reference sequence). CDR3 DNA (partial): TGTGCCAGCAGCTTTAACAGGGGGCGGGAGACC. As protein: CASSFNRGRET. In full, the CDR3 reads CASSFNRGRETQYF.

This clone has only a few counts. Read sequence stops 3 residues before the CDR3 end, and the germline J gene provides the missing end. The chain uses TRBV7-2 and TRBJ2-7, with 7 bases identical to TRBD2. Per the germline V gene, CDR1 is SGHTA and CDR2 is FQGNSA. The CDR3 is 15 amino acids. V gave up 3 bases and J gave up 3 bases; unmatched junction bases: 8. The covered CDR3 bases are TGTGCCAGCAGCTTGGGTGCGGGAGTCAACTACGAG. The encoded protein is CASSLGAGVNYE. The whole CDR3 is CASSLGAGVNYEQYF.

This clone was counted many times. The read comes to an end 3 residues before the CDR3 does, leaving the germline J gene to fill in the end. This chain links TRBV14 with TRBJ2-3; maybe TRBD1 (5 bases). The V gene's germline CDR1 is SGHDN and CDR2 FVKESK. The CDR3 contains 15 residues. Trimming removed 3 bases at V and 4 bases at J, with 14 bases between. Incomplete CDR3 DNA: TGTGCCAGCAGCCATCCAAGGGGCGTTCCAGATACG. As protein: CASSHPRGVPDT. In full, the CDR3 is CASSHPRGVPDTQYF. Using reference TRBV14 and TRBJ2-3 for the parts outside the CDR3, the full variable domain is EAGVTQFPSHSVIEKGQTVTLRCDPISGHDNLYWYRRVMGKEIKFLLHFVKESKQDESGMPNNRFLAERTGGTYSTLKVQPAELEDSGVYFCASSHPRGVPDTQYFGPGTRLTVL.

This clone has ten or more counts. The read ends 3 residues shy of where the CDR3 ends; the end is completed using the germline J gene. The chain employs TRBV7-2 and TRBJ1-5; 7 bases match TRBD1. Trimming at V came to 2 bases and at J to 5 bases, leaving 6 bases not matched to a gene. This CDR3 is built from 15 residues. The germline gives CDR1 SGHTA, CDR2 FQGNSA. The part of the CDR3 DNA that was read is TGTGCCAGCAGCTTATCGGACAGGCCTTATCAGCCC. Encoded protein: CASSLSDRPYQP. The entire CDR3 sequence reads CASSLSDRPYQPQHF. Using reference TRBV7-2 and TRBJ1-5 for the parts outside the CDR3, the full variable domain is GAGVSQSPSNKVTEKGKDVELRCDPISGHTALYWYRQSLGQGLEFLIYFQGNSAPDKSGLPSDRFSAERTGGSVSTLTIQRTQQEDSAVYLCASSLSDRPYQPQHFGDGTRLSIL.

With respect to this clone: From the germline J gene comes the end of the CDR3, since the read stops 3 residues before it. The J gene is TRBJ1-4, the V gene TRBV18; D possibly corresponds to TRBD1 (5 bases). The V end lost 1 base, the J end lost 8 bases, and 26 bases lay between the germline ends. This CDR3 contains 19 residues. Germline CDR1 and CDR2: KGHSH and LQKENI. CDR3 DNA (partial): TGTGCCAGCTCACCACGTGCGCAGGGTGGAGGAGGGCTAGTCGAAAAA. Translation: CASSPRAQGGGGLVEK. The CDR3 in its entirety is CASSPRAQGGGGLVEKLFF.